The following is a T cell receptor (beta chain) sequence with its context. Replicate PCRs run on sorted subsets employed approximately 0.2 ug DNA, around 27,000 T cell genomes. TCRdb's copy holds only in-frame clones and misses some; the assay was immunoSEQ multiplex PCR. The repertoire consists of about 2 million clones, with about 94% occurring once and the leading ten covering 0.9% to 1.3%. Selected positively for CCR7 and CD45RO-negative, naive CD8 cells excluded terminally differentiated effector memory CD45RA+ cells. Between the trimmed V and J ends, which lost 8 bases and 6 bases, there was a span of 14 bases. Germline assignment: CDR1 MDHEN and CDR2 SYDVKM. The CDR3 totals 12 residues. This entry is derived from a study of shared clonotypes between healthy human individuals.

This clonotype was sampled from a young man in good health. The specimen was naive CD8+ T cells sorted from blood. The chain has TRBV28 and TRBJ2-7; maybe TRBD1 (8 bases). CDR3 loop: CASATGEGEQYF. DNA of the CDR3: TGTGCCAGCGCGACAGGGGAGGGCGAGCAGTACTTC. The full variable domain, rest sourced from reference TRBV28 and TRBJ2-7, is DVKVTQSSRYLVKRTGEKVFLECVQDMDHENMFWYRQDPGLGLRLIYFSYDVKMKEKGDIPEGYSVSREKKERFSLILESASTNQTSMYLCASATGEGEQYFGPGTRLTVT.